This TCR beta chain comes out of a study of shared clonotypes between healthy human individuals. Sorted-subset replicate PCR reactions contained 150 to 200 ng DNA, corresponding to approximately 30,000 T cell genomes. Sequencing used immunoSEQ multiplex PCR; TCRdb keeps in-frame clones, though not all of them. The sample records around 2.5 million clones, 93% being singletons. The clonotype was recovered from a young man in good health. Some clones in this sample may be carry-over from other donors' samples. Input material: naive CD4+ T cells from PBMCs. Subset in this sample: CD45RA+ positively selected.

This CDR3 is CASSLSGVNTGELFF. In nucleotides, the CDR3 is TGTGCCAGCAGTCTTAGCGGGGTGAACACCGGGGAGCTGTTTTTT. This chain links TRBV28 with TRBJ2-2, with 8 bases aligning to TRBD2. V was pared by 5 bases and J by 1 base, with 3 bases of the junction left unmatched. Germline CDR1 and CDR2: MDHEN and SYDVKM. The CDR3 consists of 15 residues.